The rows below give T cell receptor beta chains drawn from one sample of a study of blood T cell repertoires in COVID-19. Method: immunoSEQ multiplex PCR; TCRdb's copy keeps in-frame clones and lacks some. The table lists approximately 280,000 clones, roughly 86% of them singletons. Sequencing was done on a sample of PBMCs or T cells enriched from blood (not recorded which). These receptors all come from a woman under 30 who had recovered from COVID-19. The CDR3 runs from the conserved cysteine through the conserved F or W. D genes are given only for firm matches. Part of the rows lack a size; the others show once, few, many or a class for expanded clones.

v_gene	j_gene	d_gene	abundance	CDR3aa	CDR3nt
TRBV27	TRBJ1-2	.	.	CASSTHGDFYGYTF	TGTGCCAGCAGCACCCATGGGGACTTCTATGGCTACACCTTC
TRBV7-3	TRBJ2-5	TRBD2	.	CASSPGTSPETQYF	TGTGCCAGCAGCCCAGGGACTAGCCCAGAGACCCAGTACTTC
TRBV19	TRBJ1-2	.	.	CASSQTESGYTF	TGTGCCAGTAGCCAAACCGAGTCGGGCTACACCTTC
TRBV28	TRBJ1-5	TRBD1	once	CASIPTGGEYSNQPQHF	TGTGCCAGCATCCCTACAGGGGGCGAGTATAGCAATCAGCCCCAGCATTTT
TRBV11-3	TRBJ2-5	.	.	CASSQGGSQETQYF	TGTGCCAGCAGCCAGGGGGGATCCCAAGAGACCCAGTACTTC
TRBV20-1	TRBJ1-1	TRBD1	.	CSASKDRGFGEAFF	TGCAGTGCTAGTAAGGACAGGGGTTTTGGGGAAGCTTTCTTT
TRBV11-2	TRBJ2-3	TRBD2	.	CASSRASGVYTQYF	TGTGCCAGCAGCCGGGCTAGCGGGGTGTATACGCAGTATTTT
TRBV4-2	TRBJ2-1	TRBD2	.	CASSQGLATEQFF	TGTGCCAGCAGCCAAGGACTAGCAACTGAGCAGTTCTTC
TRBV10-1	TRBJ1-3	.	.	CASRRRQALFSGNTIYF	TGCGCCAGCAGACGAAGACAGGCCCTATTCTCTGGAAACACCATATATTTT
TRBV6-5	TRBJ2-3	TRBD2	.	CASSPFGSGTDTQYF	TGTGCCAGCAGTCCCTTTGGTAGCGGGACAGATACGCAGTATTTT
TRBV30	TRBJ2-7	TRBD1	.	CAWSQQGVRFPDEQYF	TGTGCCTGGAGTCAACAGGGGGTTAGATTTCCTGACGAGCAGTACTTC
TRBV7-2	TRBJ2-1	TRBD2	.	CASSLERGAPYNEQFF	TGTGCCAGCAGCTTAGAGCGGGGGGCCCCCTACAATGAGCAGTTCTTC
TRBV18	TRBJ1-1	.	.	CASSPLLKGILKDTEAFF	TGTGCCAGCTCACCCCTCCTAAAGGGGATCTTGAAGGACACTGAAGCTTTCTTT
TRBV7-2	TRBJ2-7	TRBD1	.	CASSPMTGGHEQYF	TGTGCCAGCAGCCCGATGACAGGGGGACACGAGCAGTACTTC
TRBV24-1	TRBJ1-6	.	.	CATQELNYSPLHF	TGTGCCACCCAGGAACTCAATTATTCACCCCTCCACTTT
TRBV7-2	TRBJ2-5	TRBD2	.	CASSPGLAGRFWETQYF	TGTGCCAGCAGCCCTGGACTAGCGGGGCGGTTCTGGGAGACCCAGTACTTC
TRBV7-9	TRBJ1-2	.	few	CASSFYPRYGYTF	TGTGCCAGCAGCTTTTATCCGCGCTATGGCTACACCTTC
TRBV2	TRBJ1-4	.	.	CASSERGGIRNEKLFF	TGTGCCAGCAGTGAAAGAGGAGGGATACGGAACGAAAAACTGTTTTTT
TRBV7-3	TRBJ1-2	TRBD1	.	CASSSNGQGSGYTF	TGTGCCAGCAGCTCGAACGGACAGGGATCTGGCTACACCTTC
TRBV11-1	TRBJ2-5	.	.	CASSDRRGVLQETQYF	TGTGCCAGCAGCGACCGCAGGGGGGTTCTTCAAGAGACCCAGTACTTC
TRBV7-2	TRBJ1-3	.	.	CASSYGGGTGNTIYF	TGTGCCAGCAGCTACGGGGGGGGAACTGGAAACACCATATATTTT
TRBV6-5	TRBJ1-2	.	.	CASSRQVFDGYTF	TGTGCCAGCAGCCGACAGGTCTTCGATGGCTACACCTTC
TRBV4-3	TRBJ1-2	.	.	CASSHLSGLYGYTF	TGCGCCAGCAGCCATTTGTCAGGCCTCTATGGCTACACCTTC
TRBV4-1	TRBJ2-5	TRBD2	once	CASSQGHSGGVETQYF	TGCGCCAGCAGCCAAGGTCATAGCGGGGGTGTAGAGACCCAGTACTTC
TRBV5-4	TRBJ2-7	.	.	CASSLTGNLNEQYF	TGTGCCAGCAGCCTGACAGGTAATCTTAACGAGCAGTACTTC
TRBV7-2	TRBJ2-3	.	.	CASSRDGYSPGTDTQYF	TGTGCCAGCAGCCGCGACGGTTATTCACCCGGGACAGATACGCAGTATTTT
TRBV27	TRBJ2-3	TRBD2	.	CASSLAGGPSDTQYF	TGTGCCAGCAGTTTGGCGGGAGGGCCATCAGATACGCAGTATTTT
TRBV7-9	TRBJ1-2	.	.	CASNSFGTNTGNGYTF	TGTGCCAGCAACTCTTTTGGCACTAATACAGGAAATGGCTACACCTTC
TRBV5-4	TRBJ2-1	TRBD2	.	CASSLAGGVSYNEQFF	TGTGCCAGCAGCTTGGCGGGGGGAGTCTCCTACAATGAGCAGTTCTTC
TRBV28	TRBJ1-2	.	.	CASSLSSPGNYGYTF	TGTGCCAGCAGTTTATCGTCCCCAGGGAACTATGGCTACACCTTC
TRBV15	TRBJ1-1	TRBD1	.	CATSHRDRATEAFF	TGTGCCACCAGCCACCGGGACAGGGCGACTGAAGCTTTCTTT